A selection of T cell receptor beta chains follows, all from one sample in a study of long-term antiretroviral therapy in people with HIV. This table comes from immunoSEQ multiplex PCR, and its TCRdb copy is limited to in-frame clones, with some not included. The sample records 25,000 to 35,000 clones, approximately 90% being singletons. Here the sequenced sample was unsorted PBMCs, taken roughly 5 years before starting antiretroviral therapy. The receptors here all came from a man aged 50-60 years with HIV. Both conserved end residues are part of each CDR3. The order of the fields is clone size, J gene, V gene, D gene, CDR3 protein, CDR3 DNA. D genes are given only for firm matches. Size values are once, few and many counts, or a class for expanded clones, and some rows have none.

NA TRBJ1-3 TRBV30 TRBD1 CAWIRGTGTVQNTIYF TGTGCCTGGATACGAGGGACTGGGACAGTACAAAACACCATATATTTT
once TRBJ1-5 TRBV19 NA CASSIGFVVSGQPQHF TGTGCCAGTAGTATTGGGTTCGTAGTTTCGGGGCAGCCCCAGCATTTT
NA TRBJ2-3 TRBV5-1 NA CASSLSSTDTQYF TGCGCCAGCAGCTTGAGTAGCACAGATACGCAGTATTTT
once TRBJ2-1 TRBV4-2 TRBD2 CASSLAGGNEQFF TGTGCCAGCAGCTTAGCGGGAGGCAATGAGCAGTTCTTC
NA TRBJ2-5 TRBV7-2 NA CASSFAGYTQETQYF TGTGCCAGCAGCTTTGCGGGGTACACTCAAGAGACCCAGTACTTC
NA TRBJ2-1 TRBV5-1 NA CASFPLTSFGNEQFF TGCGCCAGCTTCCCCCTTACTAGTTTCGGCAATGAGCAGTTCTTC
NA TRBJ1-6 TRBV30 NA CAWSDHPLNSPLHF TGTGCCTGGAGTGACCATCCGCTGAATTCACCCCTCCACTTT
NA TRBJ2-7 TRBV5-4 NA CASSLVGQQMGEQYF TGTGCCAGCAGCTTGGTCGGACAGCAAATGGGCGAGCAGTACTTC
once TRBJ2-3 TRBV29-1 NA CSVAPRQTDTQYF TGCAGCGTTGCCCCCCGGCAGACGGATACGCAGTATTTT
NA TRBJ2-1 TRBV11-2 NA CASSPTLLGTTRGRQFF TGTGCCAGCAGCCCCACCTTGCTAGGGACGACACGGGGGAGGCAGTTCTTC
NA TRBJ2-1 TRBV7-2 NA CASSQAGEQFF TGTGCCAGCAGCCAAGCCGGTGAGCAGTTCTTC
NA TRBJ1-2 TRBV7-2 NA CASSLSSLAYGYTF TGTGCCAGCAGCTTAAGCAGTCTAGCCTATGGCTACACCTTC
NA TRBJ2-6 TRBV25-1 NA CASSVPSGANVLTF TGTGCCAGCAGTGTTCCCTCTGGGGCCAACGTCCTGACTTTC
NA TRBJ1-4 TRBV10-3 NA CAISESDRHGKREKLFF TGTGCCATCAGTGAGTCCGACAGACACGGGAAGAGGGAAAAACTGTTTTTT
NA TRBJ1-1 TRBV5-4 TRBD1 CASSSSGQSNTEAFF TGTGCCAGCAGCTCATCGGGACAGTCGAACACTGAAGCTTTCTTT
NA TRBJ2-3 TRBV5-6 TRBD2 CASSWTSIDTQYF TGTGCCAGCAGCTGGACTAGCATAGATACGCAGTATTTT
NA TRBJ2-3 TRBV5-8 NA CASRLGQDTQYF TGTGCCAGCAGACTAGGACAAGATACGCAGTATTTT
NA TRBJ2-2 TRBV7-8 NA CASRSWANTGELFF TGTGCCAGCAGGTCTTGGGCGAACACCGGGGAGCTGTTTTTT
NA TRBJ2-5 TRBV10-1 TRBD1 CASSEGTGTFRTQYF TGCGCCAGCAGTGAGGGGACAGGGACGTTCCGGACCCAGTACTTC
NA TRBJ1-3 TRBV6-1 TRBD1 CASSRGQTSGNTIYF TGTGCCAGCAGTCGGGGACAGACCTCTGGAAACACCATATATTTT
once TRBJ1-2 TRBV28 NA CASSLFGRGFTNYGYTF TGTGCCAGCAGTTTATTTGGCAGGGGTTTCACTAACTATGGCTACACCTTC
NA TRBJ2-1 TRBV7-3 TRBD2 CASSSQRGVYNEQFF TGTGCCAGCAGCTCTCAGCGGGGGGTCTACAATGAGCAGTTCTTC
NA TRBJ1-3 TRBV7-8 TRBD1 CASSSQGAPGNTIYF TGTGCCAGCAGCTCCCAGGGGGCTCCTGGAAACACCATATATTTT
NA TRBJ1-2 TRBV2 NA CASTVGGGYTF TGTGCCAGCACTGTAGGGGGTGGCTACACCTTC
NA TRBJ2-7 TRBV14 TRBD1 CASSPFSDRGSYEQYF TGTGCCAGCAGCCCTTTTTCGGACAGGGGATCCTACGAGCAGTACTTC
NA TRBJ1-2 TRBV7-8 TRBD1 CASIPGTGGRLRYLYGYTF TGTGCCAGCATTCCCGGCACAGGGGGACGGCTCCGATACCTCTATGGCTACACCTTC